The 24 T cell receptor beta chains below were found in one sample sequenced in a study of T cells expressing NK-cell markers. Reanalyzing the 5' RACE reads, TCRdb keeps one entry per CDR3 protein, without DNA. Recorded for this sample: some 410,000 distinct CDR3 sequences. The sequencing sample was made of blood T cells: a sorted CD56 or NKG2C T cell subset, CD4+ or CD8+ T cells, or bulk PBMC T cells (not recorded which). The receptors were gathered from a woman aged 18 to 69 in good health.

The V gene is TRBV10-3, the J gene TRBJ1-2; TCRdb indicates TRBD1, and absent DNA this call remains unverified. CDR3 length: 17 amino acids. The germline CDR1 and CDR2 sequences are ENHRY and SYGVKD. The CDR3 loop is CAISEPGTGSLGYGYTF.

The CDR3 loop is CASSYSWLADNEQFF. J is TRBJ2-1 and V is TRBV6-5; checking the TCRdb D call of TRBD2 is not possible without DNA. CDR3 length: 15 amino acids. Germline CDR1 is MNHEY and CDR2 is SVGAGI.

V and J are TRBV30 and TRBJ1-1; TCRdb proposes TRBD1, but this gene call is untestable without DNA. Per germline, CDR1 GTSNPN and CDR2 SVGIG (reference sequence). The CDR3 sequence is 13 residues long. This CDR3 is CACLGQGNTEAFF.

The chain uses TRBV29-1 and TRBJ2-5. CDR1 is SQVTM, CDR2 ANQGSEA, per germline. CDR3 size: 13 residues. CDR3 region: CSVEWPESETQYF.

This chain joins TRBV12-3 or TRBV12-4 and TRBJ2-4; TCRdb's D call of TRBD2 is untestable without DNA. The CDR3 extends over 13 amino acids. The CDR3 loop is CASSRSEGNIQYF.

The rearrangement joins TRBV6-6 to TRBJ2-7; TCRdb names TRBD2, which stays unverified in the absence of DNA. Germline CDR1 and CDR2: MNHNY and SVGAGI (reference sequence). The CDR3 has 13 residues. The CDR3 sequence: CASSTGGPVEQYF.

This sequence joins TRBV13 and TRBJ1-6; TCRdb gives TRBD1 as the D gene, but with no DNA this cannot be confirmed. Germline values: CDR1 PRHDT, CDR2 FYEKMQ (reference sequence). The CDR3 loop spans 16 amino acids. The CDR3 sequence: CASSLGKGSRGTPLHF.

This chain joins TRBV5-1 and TRBJ2-6; TCRdb's assignment of TRBD1 cannot be checked, as there is no DNA. The CDR3 totals 16 residues. Germline CDR1 and CDR2: SGHRS and YFSETQ. CDR3 in amino acids: CASSSLGRGGANVLTF. The whole variable domain, remainder taken from reference TRBV5-1 and TRBJ2-6, is KAGVTQTPRYLIKTRGQQVTLSCSPISGHRSVSWYQQTPGQGLQFLFEYFSETQRNKGNFPGRFSGRQFSNSRSEMNVSTLELGDSALYLCASSSLGRGGANVLTFGAGSRLTVL.

This chain links TRBV4-1 with TRBJ1-2; TCRdb proposes TRBD1, but this gene call is untestable without DNA. The CDR3 sequence is 14 residues long. The germline CDR1 and CDR2 sequences are MGHRA and YSYEKL. Here the CDR3 reads CASSPTGVKNGYTF.

The chain is built from TRBV7-2 and TRBJ2-4. The germline gives CDR1 SGHTA, CDR2 FQGNSA. The CDR3 extends over 12 amino acids. CDR3 in amino acids: CASRGSKNIQYF.

The V call is TRBV20-1, the J call TRBJ1-2; the TCRdb D gene call, TRBD1, has no DNA to confirm it. CDR1 and CDR2 (germline): DFQATT, SNEGSKA (reference sequence). The CDR3 loop spans 14 amino acids. The CDR3 is CSAPKTGGIGGYTF.

V and J are TRBV11-3 and TRBJ2-5. There are 12 residues in the CDR3. Germline assignment: CDR1 SGHNT and CDR2 YENEEA. The CDR3 reads CASSSVSETQYF.

The chain combines TRBV19 with TRBJ1-4. The V gene's germline CDR1 is LNHDA and CDR2 SQIVND (reference sequence). This CDR3 is 15 amino acids long. This CDR3 is CASKDLKGLNEKLFF. The whole variable domain, filled in from reference TRBV19 and TRBJ1-4, reads DGGITQSPKYLFRKEGQNVTLSCEQNLNHDAMYWYRQDPGQGLRLIYYSQIVNDFQKGDIAEGYSVSREKKESFPLTVTSAQKNPTAFYLCASKDLKGLNEKLFFGSGTQLSVL.

The chain links TRBV12-3 or TRBV12-4 to TRBJ1-1; absent DNA, TCRdb's TRBD1 call cannot be checked. This CDR3 contains 13 residues. This CDR3 reads CASRDRGFTEAFF.

The genes are TRBV20-1 and TRBJ2-7; with no DNA, the TCRdb D assignment of TRBD2 cannot be verified. CDR1 is DFQATT and CDR2 is SNEGSKA in the germline V gene (reference sequence). The CDR3 is made up of 17 amino acids. CDR3 protein: CSASPPERLAGAYEQYF.

The V and J genes are TRBV27 and TRBJ2-5; TCRdb returns TRBD2, unconfirmable since there is no DNA. The CDR3 consists of 15 residues. Germline CDR1 and CDR2: MNHEY and SMNVEV (reference sequence). CDR3 protein: CASSFQAGDFETQYF.

This chain links TRBV15 with TRBJ2-2; TCRdb names TRBD2, which stays unverified in the absence of DNA. Germline CDR1 reads LNHNV; CDR2 reads YYDKDF (reference sequence). This CDR3 comprises 15 residues. CDR3 sequence reads: CATSNMGAGSRELFF.

The CDR3 protein is CAISATGGTDTQYF. The chain uses TRBV10-3 and TRBJ2-3; as DNA is missing, the TRBD1 call by TCRdb cannot be tested. Germline values: CDR1 ENHRY, CDR2 SYGVKD. This CDR3 is built from 14 residues.

CDR3 region: CASSSSGNRNTEAFF. The V call is TRBV7-2, the J call TRBJ1-1; the TRBD1 assignment by TCRdb is unverifiable without DNA. The CDR3 covers 15 residues. Germline V CDR1 and CDR2: SGHTA, FQGNSA.

The V gene is TRBV7-2, the J gene TRBJ2-5; checking the TCRdb D call of TRBD1 is not possible without DNA. This CDR3 has 13 residues. Germline V gives CDR1 SGHTA, CDR2 FQGNSA. This chain's CDR3 is CASAGGYQETQYF.

This chain connects TRBV12-3 or TRBV12-4 to TRBJ1-5; TCRdb's D call, TRBD1, is unchecked because there is no DNA. The CDR3 has 13 residues. This CDR3 is CASSQTGWKPQHF.

The chain has TRBV5-8 and TRBJ2-5; TCRdb gives TRBD1 as the D gene, but with no DNA this cannot be confirmed. In germline, CDR1 is SGHTS, CDR2 YDEGEE. CDR3 size: 15 residues. CDR3 residues: CASSTGDYSQETQYF.

V and J are TRBV12-3 or TRBV12-4 and TRBJ2-5; TCRdb selects TRBD1, and the lack of DNA leaves this call unchecked. The CDR3 consists of 13 residues. The CDR3 loop is CATAQGLGETQYF.

J is TRBJ2-2 and V is TRBV4-3; TCRdb reports TRBD1, a call that lacks DNA to check it against. This CDR3 is built from 16 residues. Per the germline V gene, CDR1 is LGHNA and CDR2 is YSLEER. CDR3 residues: CASSALLSGLTGELFF.